The clone carrying this T cell receptor beta chain appeared once. The CDR3 is made up of 20 amino acids. CDR1 is ENHRY, CDR2 SYGVKD, per germline. V shed 4 bases, J shed 5 bases, and the junction held 14 bases outside the gene matches. TCRdb analysed the 5' RACE reads with MiXCR anew, one entry per CDR3 protein. The profile shows approximately 580,000 distinct CDR3 sequences, about 15% of them singletons. The data were taken from a study of T cells after yellow fever vaccination. V gene TRBV10-3 combines with J gene TRBJ2-1; 16 bases map to TRBD2. The material sequenced was PBMCs, taken around 5 days after the first yellow fever vaccination. This clonotype originated in a man younger than 35 who received the YFV17D yellow fever vaccine. Here the CDR3 DNA reads TGTGCCATCAGTGGCTCAGGGGGACTAGCGGGGGGGCCTACCCACAATGAGCAGTTCTTC. It encodes CAISGSGGLAGGPTHNEQFF.